What follows are 30 T cell receptor beta chains derived from one specimen sequenced in a study of T cell repertoires in cytomegalovirus infection (dated by TCRdb to between 2019 and 2020). The instrument was an Illumina HiSeq 1500. TCRdb applied fastp at Q25 and MiXCR to the public reads, then kept only in-frame beta chains. Every CDR3 protein is listed once, alongside the most common genes and DNA of its rows. This sample comprises around 310,000 distinct CDR3 sequences, 17% of them detected only once. The ten most abundant clones make up more than 10% of the sample. The specimen was PBMCs. All receptors come from a human donor in good health (CMV status not recorded). Some clones in this sample may be carry-over from other donors' samples.

In this sample, this clonotype turned up a few times. The rearrangement uses TRBV6-1 and TRBJ2-1, with 14 nucleotides matching TRBD2. Germline CDR1 reads MNHNS; CDR2 reads SASEGT. With V trimmed by 5 bases and J by 10 bases, 13 bases remained unmatched. The CDR3 sequence is 17 residues long. The CDR3 bases are TGTGCCAGCAGTCCCGGACTAGCGGGGGGTCCCCCTAGGGAGCAGTTCTTC. Its protein is CASSPGLAGGPPREQFF.

V usage is TRBV4-1 and J usage is TRBJ2-7; 9 nucleotides align to TRBD1. V shed 4 bases and J 3 bases; nucleotides not matched to a gene: 7. Per germline, CDR1 MGHRA and CDR2 YSYEKL. This CDR3 has 15 residues. CDR3 sequence: CASSPYGQGLYEQYF. The CDR3 coding sequence is TGCGCCAGCAGCCCATACGGACAGGGGCTCTACGAGCAGTACTTC.

This clonotype occurred many times. The gene calls are TRBV7-9 and TRBJ2-5, with 9 nucleotides matching TRBD2. Trimming removed 4 bases from V and 4 bases from J; junction bases left unmatched: 4. This CDR3 region has 14 residues. Germline loops: CDR1 SEHNR, CDR2 FQNEAQ (reference sequence). CDR3 protein: CASSWGLAGETQYF. The CDR3, as DNA: TGTGCCAGCAGCTGGGGACTAGCCGGAGAGACCCAGTACTTC.

This clonotype was found many times. The chain couples TRBV5-6 to TRBJ2-7; TRBD2 aligns across 7 bases. The CDR3 is 15 residues long. V lost 1 base and J lost 0; bases outside the gene matches: 4. The germline gives CDR1 SGHDT, CDR2 YYEEEE. The CDR3 DNA is TGTGCCAGCAGCTTGTTGCGGGGGAACTCCTACGAGCAGTACTTC. Protein: CASSLLRGNSYEQYF.

This clonotype was counted a few times. This chain connects TRBV20-1 to TRBJ2-7, with 12 positions matching TRBD2. Germline V gene data show CDR1 as DFQATT and CDR2 as SNEGSKA (reference sequence). The CDR3 has 15 amino acids. Losses at the gene ends were 4 bases for V and 3 bases for J; bases not matched to a gene: 7. The CDR3 DNA sequence: TGCAGTGCTACGGAGACTAGCGGGGGTTACTACGAGCAGTACTTC. Amino acids: CSATETSGGYYEQYF.

This clonotype was picked up many times. The rearrangement links TRBV28 to TRBJ1-2; 8 bases map to TRBD1. J lost 5 bases, V lost 6 bases, and 11 bases had no gene match. CDR1 MDHEN and CDR2 SYDVKM come from the germline V gene. The CDR3 runs to 15 residues. CDR3 nucleotides: TGTGCCAGCAGCTTGAGCGACAGGGGTAATTATGGCTACACCTTC. As protein: CASSLSDRGNYGYTF.

By sample fraction, this clonotype is medium-sized. The chain uses TRBV7-6 and TRBJ1-5, with D tentatively TRBD1 (6 bases). With 2 bases removed from V and 5 bases from J, the gap between germline ends came to 7 bases. This CDR3 comprises 13 residues. CDR1 and CDR2 (germline): SGHVS, FNYEAQ. The DNA for the CDR3 is TGTGCCAGCAGCTTACAGGGGCATCAGCCCCAGCATTTT. Encoded protein: CASSLQGHQPQHF.

This rearrangement joins TRBV2 to TRBJ2-7, with a tentative D call TRBD2 (5 bases). CDR3 size: 15 residues. Germline CDR1 is SNHLY and CDR2 is FYNNEI. Trimming took off 8 bases at V and 2 bases at J, with 19 bases between the two ends. CDR3 bases: TGTGCCAGCGCTCTGGAAACACTGACTACCTACGAGCAGTACTTC. As protein: CASALETLTTYEQYF.

This clonotype was counted a few times. The chain carries TRBV7-8 and TRBJ1-4; perhaps TRBD1 as D (5 bases). Looked up from germline, CDR1 is SGHVS and CDR2 is FQNEAQ. This CDR3 comprises 14 residues. V dropped 3 bases and J dropped 7 bases, with 12 bases sitting between them. The CDR3 sequence is CASSLSPGGEKLFF. The DNA of the CDR3 is TGTGCCAGCAGCTTGTCCCCGGGGGGTGAAAAACTGTTTTTT.

As to this clonotype: One junction end disagrees with the germline gene, perhaps due to a read error. V usage is TRBV20-1 and J usage is TRBJ1-2, with a tentative D call TRBD1 (6 bases). The germline gives CDR1 DFQATT, CDR2 SNEGSKA (reference sequence). The CDR3 extends over 13 amino acids. The CDR3 region has the DNA TGCAGTCCTAGCGAGACAGGCCCGGACGGCTACACCTTC. Translated: CSPSETGPDGYTF.

This clonotype was seen a few times. V is TRBV27 and J is TRBJ1-1, with D hard to call. The CDR3 is 15 residues long. Trimming pared 0 bases from V and 0 bases from J, leaving 8 bases between. Germline CDR1 MNHEY, CDR2 SMNVEV (reference sequence). The CDR3 nucleotides are TGTGCCAGCAGTTTATCAGGCGGAATGAACACTGAAGCTTTCTTT. Protein: CASSLSGGMNTEAFF.

This clonotype has at least ten counts. The rearrangement links TRBV19 to TRBJ2-5; D is uncertain. Germline V gives CDR1 LNHDA, CDR2 SQIVND (reference sequence). CDR3 size: 14 residues. Trimming shortened V by 1 base and J by 1 base, and 7 bases separated the two germline ends. CDR3 sequence reads: CASSIGQSQETQYF. Written as DNA, the CDR3 is TGTGCCAGTAGTATAGGGCAGAGCCAAGAGACCCAGTACTTC.

This clonotype has at least ten counts. The chain uses TRBV7-2 and TRBJ2-1, with 9 positions matching TRBD2. CDR3 size: 15 residues. V dropped 2 bases and J dropped 3; count of bases not matched to a gene: 2. Germline lookup yields CDR1 SGHTA and CDR2 FQGNSA. The CDR3 protein is CASSLTAGGYNEQFF. CDR3 in DNA: TGTGCCAGCAGCTTAACAGCGGGGGGCTACAATGAGCAGTTCTTC.

On this clonotype: Given a much more abundant clone one base away, this may be a read error. The CDR3 DNA follows: TGTACCAGCAGCTCGACCAAGGGACAGTCCTACGAGCAGTACTTC. Amino acids: CTSSSTKGQSYEQYF. This sequence joins TRBV7-4 and TRBJ2-7; TRBD1 agrees at 7 bases. The CDR3 sequence is 15 residues long. In germline, CDR1 is SGHVT, CDR2 SQSDAQ.

As regards this clonotype: Being one base from a much bigger clone, this may be a read error. This chain uses TRBV4-2 with TRBJ2-6, with a tentative D call TRBD2 (6 bases). V shed 6 bases and J shed 2 bases, with 14 bases lying between them. The CDR3 contains 16 residues. Germline-derived CDR1 and CDR2 are LGHNA and YNFKEQ. In DNA, the CDR3 is TGTGCCAGCAGTCACGAGCGGGTCACTGGGGCCAACGTCCTGACTTTC. Translation: CASSHERVTGANVLTF.

The rearrangement links TRBV14 to TRBJ1-2, with TRBD1 matching 8 bases. This CDR3 is built from 17 residues. The ends lost 0 bases at V and 3 bases at J; junction bases unmatched: 9. Germline V gene sequence: CDR1 SGHDN, CDR2 FVKESK. The CDR3 spells CASSQDYGRGRDYGYTF. CDR3 nucleotide sequence: TGTGCCAGCAGCCAAGATTACGGCAGGGGGCGCGACTATGGCTACACCTTC.

The chain carries TRBV9 and TRBJ2-3; tentative D call: TRBD2 (5 bases). CDR1 and CDR2 (germline): SGDLS, YYNGEE. The ends were cut back, 0 bases at V and 5 bases at J, with 7 bases in the middle. CDR3 length: 13 residues. The CDR3 sequence: CASSVAAEDTQYF. The CDR3 DNA sequence: TGTGCCAGCAGCGTAGCAGCGGAAGATACGCAGTATTTT.

This clonotype was seen only a few times. The chain recombines TRBV5-4 with TRBJ2-5; 7 bases are shared with TRBD1. Per the germline V gene, CDR1 is SGHNT and CDR2 is YYREEE (reference sequence). V lost 0 bases, J lost 5 bases, and 4 bases stayed unmatched. The CDR3 totals 14 residues. In DNA form, the CDR3 reads TGTGCCAGCAGCTTGGCGGGGACAGTTGAGACCCAGTACTTC. Translation: CASSLAGTVETQYF. The whole variable domain, remainder taken from reference TRBV5-4 and TRBJ2-5, is ETGVTQSPTHLIKTRGQQVTLRCSSQSGHNTVSWYQQALGQGPQFIFQYYREEENGRGNFPPRFSGLQFPNYSSELNVNALELDDSALYLCASSLAGTVETQYFGPGTRLLVL.

J is TRBJ2-7 and V is TRBV6-5; 8 bases line up with TRBD1. Germline V gene sequence: CDR1 MNHEY, CDR2 SVGAGI. V lost 8 bases, J lost 3 bases, and 9 bases stayed unmatched. The CDR3 runs to 14 residues. The chain's CDR3 is CASGSDRVGYEQYF. The DNA of the CDR3 is TGTGCCAGCGGTTCGGACAGGGTGGGCTACGAGCAGTACTTC.

This clonotype has more than one count but fewer than ten. V usage is TRBV6-2 or TRBV6-3 and J usage is TRBJ2-2; no clear D. Deletions cut 3 bases from V and 7 bases from J, with 6 bases between. This CDR3 is built from 12 residues. CDR1 is MNHEY and CDR2 is SVGEGT in the germline V gene. CDR3 in DNA: TGTGCCAGCAGTTATATGGGCGGGGAGCTGTTTTTT. Translated, it gives CASSYMGGELFF.

Concerning this clonotype itself: Germline and junction disagree at one end, which may indicate a read error. The J gene is TRBJ1-2, the V gene TRBV6-4, with D tentatively TRBD1 (5 bases). The germline V gene encodes CDR1 MRHNA and CDR2 SNTAGT. The CDR3 has 16 residues. CDR3 sequence: CASSYSYGDSGYGYTF. In DNA, the CDR3 is TGTGCCAGCAGTTACTCATACGGGGACTCGGGTTATGGCTACACCTTC.

This clonotype appeared a few times. The genes are TRBV29-1 and TRBJ2-5; 7 bases match TRBD2. The CDR3 is made up of 11 amino acids. Trimming at V came to 6 bases and at J to 5 bases, leaving 3 bases not matched to a gene. Per the germline V gene, CDR1 is SQVTM and CDR2 is ANQGSEA. CDR3 sequence reads: CSVSGVETQYF. DNA for the CDR3: TGCAGCGTAAGCGGGGTGGAGACCCAGTACTTC.

This rearrangement joins TRBV27 to TRBJ2-1; a weak D match, TRBD1 (5 bases). The CDR3 has 14 amino acids. The V gene lost 7 bases and the J gene lost 7 bases, with 17 bases spanning the gap. In germline, CDR1 is MNHEY, CDR2 SMNVEV (reference sequence). This CDR3 reads CASTHNGAVNEQFF. The CDR3 DNA is TGTGCCAGCACCCATAATGGGGCTGTAAATGAGCAGTTCTTC.

This clonotype was detected ten times or more. The chain recombines TRBV19 with TRBJ1-6; 10 nucleotides align to TRBD1. The CDR3 has 16 amino acids. Looked up from germline, CDR1 is LNHDA and CDR2 is SQIVND (reference sequence). The J segment lost 8 bases and the V segment lost 3 bases, leaving 7 bases of the junction unmatched. Here the CDR3 reads CASSILSGTGDSPLHF. CDR3 DNA: TGTGCCAGTAGTATTCTCAGCGGGACAGGGGATTCACCCCTCCACTTT.

This clonotype appeared many times. CDR3 sequence (DNA): TGTGCCAGCAGCCAGAGCGGTACGGCCTACAATGAGCAGTTCTTC. Translation gives CASSQSGTAYNEQFF. The chain employs TRBV7-9 and TRBJ2-1; D is perhaps TRBD2 (5 bases). Germline-derived CDR1 and CDR2 are SEHNR and FQNEAQ (reference sequence). Deletions cut 5 bases from V and 2 bases from J, with 13 bases between. The CDR3 covers 15 residues.

This clonotype has only a few counts. CDR3 amino acids: CSARVEASYEQYF. Here the CDR3 DNA reads TGCAGTGCCCGGGTGGAGGCCTCCTACGAGCAGTACTTC. The J gene is TRBJ2-7, the V gene TRBV20-1; perhaps TRBD2 as D (5 bases). This CDR3 is 13 amino acids long. Germline CDR1 reads DFQATT; CDR2 reads SNEGSKA (reference sequence). V gave up 6 bases and J gave up 0 bases, with 12 bases separating them.

The chain couples TRBV20-1 to TRBJ2-3; D gene uncertain. Per germline, CDR1 DFQATT and CDR2 SNEGSKA (reference sequence). The CDR3 has 14 amino acids. The germline V and J ends were trimmed by 3 bases and 0 bases, with 10 bases remaining between them. Here the CDR3 reads CSARPDQSTDTQYF. The CDR3 bases are TGCAGTGCTAGGCCCGATCAAAGCACAGATACGCAGTATTTT.

In this sample, this clonotype turned up once. At one end the junction does not follow the germline gene, possibly because of a read error. The chain is built from TRBV27 and TRBJ2-5, with 12 positions matching TRBD2. Germline CDR1 and CDR2: MNHEY and SMNVEV (reference sequence). The CDR3 extends over 15 amino acids. The CDR3 sequence is CASKQRLAGEENQYF. CDR3 DNA sequence: TGTGCCAGCAAACAACGACTAGCGGGGGAAGAGAACCAGTACTTC.

This clonotype was counted ten times or more. This chain uses TRBV7-2 with TRBJ2-3, with D unresolved. The germline gives CDR1 SGHTA, CDR2 FQGNSA. V was shortened by 5 bases and J by 6 bases, with 9 bases between the two germline ends. The CDR3 is 12 amino acids. The CDR3 DNA is TGTGCCAGCAGCCTCATGGGGGATACGCAGTATTTT. Protein sequence: CASSLMGDTQYF.

Only a few counts were recorded for this clonotype. At one end, the junction sequence differs from germline, possibly due to a read error. The chain has TRBV28 and TRBJ1-2; D may be TRBD1 (6 bases). The CDR3 has 12 amino acids. Germline assignment: CDR1 MDHEN and CDR2 SYDVKM. CDR3 in DNA: TGTGCCACCAGTCGGGGGGCAGGTGGCTACACCTTC. Translated, it gives CATSRGAGGYTF.